A single T cell receptor beta chain is shown here with its context. Its antigen is still unknown. Diagnosing involved the use of clinical symptoms, serum thyroxine and TRAb, thyroid ultrasound and orbital computed tomography. The data derive from a study of T cells in Graves' hyperthyroidism and ophthalmopathy. Study background: Pretreatment peripheral blood was obtained at initial diagnosis.

General observations from the study: Using 13 V-J features, a model discriminated ophthalmopathy from stable hyperthyroidism. Blood also carried most thyroid clonotypes expanded above 0.001.

TCR beta CDR3 regions were amplified from RNA transcripts. A first-round RT-PCR of the TCR CDR3 used the HTBI primer set. TCRdb reprocessed the multiplex PCR reads via MiXCR and lists one record per CDR3 protein. This table has approximately 410,000 distinct CDR3 sequences, 12% to 15% appearing once. The TCR was taken from a woman aged 18-29 years with Graves' hyperthyroidism. Sequenced input: blood.

The CDR3 here is CASSIGLAGVWNTGELFF. In nucleotides, the CDR3 is TGTGCCAGTAGTATCGGACTAGCGGGAGTTTGGAACACCGGGGAGCTGTTTTTT. The chain joins TRBV19 to TRBJ2-2; 13 bases match TRBD2. This CDR3 is 18 amino acids long. Germline-derived CDR1 and CDR2 are LNHDA and SQIVND (reference sequence). V shed 3 bases and J 1 base; nucleotides not matched to a gene: 5.